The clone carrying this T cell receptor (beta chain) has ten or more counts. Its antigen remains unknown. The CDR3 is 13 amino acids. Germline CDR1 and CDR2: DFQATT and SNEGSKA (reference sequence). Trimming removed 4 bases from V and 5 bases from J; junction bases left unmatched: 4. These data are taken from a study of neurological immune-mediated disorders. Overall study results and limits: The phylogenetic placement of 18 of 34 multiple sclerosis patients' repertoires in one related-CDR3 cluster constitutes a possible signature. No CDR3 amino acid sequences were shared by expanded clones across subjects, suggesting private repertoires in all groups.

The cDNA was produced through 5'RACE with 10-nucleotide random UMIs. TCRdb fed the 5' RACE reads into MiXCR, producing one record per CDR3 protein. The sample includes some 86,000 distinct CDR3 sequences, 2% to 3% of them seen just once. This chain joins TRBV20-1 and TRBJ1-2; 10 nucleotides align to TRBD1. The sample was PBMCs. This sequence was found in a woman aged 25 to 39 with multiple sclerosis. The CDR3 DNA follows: TGCAGTGCTATACGGACAGGGGGGTATGGCTACACCTTC. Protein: CSAIRTGGYGYTF.